This T cell receptor beta chain was documented in a study of T cells in localized non-small cell lung cancer. TCRdb's table, derived via immunoSEQ multiplex PCR, lists solely in-frame clones and lacks some. The sample yields 55,000 to 65,000 clones, roughly 89% seen once. In regard to this clone: Antigen unknown.

Study-level points and caveats: The study linked higher blood T cell density to longer overall survival. Clonality peaked in uninvolved adjacent lung rather than tumor. There were a median roughly 62 of the top 100 tumor clones appearing in adjacent lung.

Sequencing used peripheral blood, obtained before any cancer treatment. This sequence originates from a man aged 40 to 75 with stage I squamous cell lung carcinoma.

The CDR3 sequence: CASSLGPPSSQDTQYF. In DNA form, the CDR3 reads TGTGCCAGCAGCCTCGGGCCGCCGTCGTCTCAAGATACGCAGTATTTT. V usage is TRBV5-4 and J usage is TRBJ2-3; D not certain. The CDR3 spans 16 residues. Germline V CDR1 and CDR2: SGHNT, YYREEE (reference sequence). V dropped 4 bases and J dropped 5 bases, with 20 bases sitting between them.